The TCR beta chain under discussion was sequenced for a study of blood T cell repertoires in COVID-19. Study information: Material from acute and convalescent COVID-19 was sourced from the United States, Italy and Spain. T cells, B-cell-depleted T cells, or PBMCs supplied cDNA or gDNA.

Authors' analysis steps: Reference gene primer amplification gave estimated nucleated cell counts. Clones were read by immunoSEQ multiplex PCR, and TCRdb kept only the in-frame ones, dropping some. The V and J calls and clone size come from that table; D and trimming were worked out from the DNA. The table lists roughly 140,000 clones, 76% of them singletons. Germline values: CDR1 SGDLS, CDR2 YYNGEE. Unmatched junction bases numbered 8, after V lost 4 bases and J lost 5 bases. The CDR3 runs 16 residues. Material: peripheral blood. The receptor was derived from a woman over 75 with acute or convalescent COVID-19. The chain joins TRBV9 to TRBJ1-6, with 8 bases that match TRBD1. CDR3 coding DNA: TGTGCCAGCAGCAAATCCGGGACAGGTAATAATTCACCCCTCCACTTT. Translating it yields CASSKSGTGNNSPLHF.